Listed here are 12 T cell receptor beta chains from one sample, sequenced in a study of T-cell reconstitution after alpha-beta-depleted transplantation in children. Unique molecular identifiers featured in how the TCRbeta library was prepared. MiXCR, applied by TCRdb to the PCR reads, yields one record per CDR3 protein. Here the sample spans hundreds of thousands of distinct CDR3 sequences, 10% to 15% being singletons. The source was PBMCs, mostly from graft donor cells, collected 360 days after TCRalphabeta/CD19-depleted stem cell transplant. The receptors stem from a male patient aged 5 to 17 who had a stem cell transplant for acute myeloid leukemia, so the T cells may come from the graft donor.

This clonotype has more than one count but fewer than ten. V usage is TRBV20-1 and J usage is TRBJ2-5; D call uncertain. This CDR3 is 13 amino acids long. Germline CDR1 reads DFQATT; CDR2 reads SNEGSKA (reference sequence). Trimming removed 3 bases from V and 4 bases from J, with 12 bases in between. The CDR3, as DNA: TGCAGTGCTAGTCAGGCCAACAGAGAGACCCAGTACTTC. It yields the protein CSASQANRETQYF.

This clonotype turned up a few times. CDR3 in DNA: TGTGCCAGCAAATCAGGACAGTCTCCTCTGGCCAACGTCCTGACTTTC. Its translation: CASKSGQSPLANVLTF. This sequence joins TRBV12-3 or TRBV12-4 and TRBJ2-6, with a weak D call TRBD1 (6 bases). The CDR3 consists of 16 residues. V lost 7 bases, J lost 6 bases, and 19 bases lay in between.

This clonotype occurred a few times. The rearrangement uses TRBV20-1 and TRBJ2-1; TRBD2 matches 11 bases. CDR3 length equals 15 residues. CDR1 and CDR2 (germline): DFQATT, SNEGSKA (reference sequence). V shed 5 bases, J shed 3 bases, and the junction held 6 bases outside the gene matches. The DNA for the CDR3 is TGCAGTGCTGATAGACTAGCGGGGCTCTACAATGAGCAGTTCTTC. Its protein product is CSADRLAGLYNEQFF.

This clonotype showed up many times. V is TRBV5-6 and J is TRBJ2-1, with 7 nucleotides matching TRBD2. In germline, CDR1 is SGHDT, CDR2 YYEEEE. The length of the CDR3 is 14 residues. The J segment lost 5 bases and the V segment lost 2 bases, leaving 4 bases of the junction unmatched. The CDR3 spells CASSFGLDDNEQFF. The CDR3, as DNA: TGTGCCAGCAGCTTCGGACTAGATGACAATGAGCAGTTCTTC.

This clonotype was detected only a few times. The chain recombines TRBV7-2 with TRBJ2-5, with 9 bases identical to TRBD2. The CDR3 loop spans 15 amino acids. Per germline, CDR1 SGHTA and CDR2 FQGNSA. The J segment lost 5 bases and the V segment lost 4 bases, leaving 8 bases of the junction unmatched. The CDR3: CASSWWREGGETQYF. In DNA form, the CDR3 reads TGTGCCAGCAGCTGGTGGCGGGAGGGTGGCGAGACCCAGTACTTC.

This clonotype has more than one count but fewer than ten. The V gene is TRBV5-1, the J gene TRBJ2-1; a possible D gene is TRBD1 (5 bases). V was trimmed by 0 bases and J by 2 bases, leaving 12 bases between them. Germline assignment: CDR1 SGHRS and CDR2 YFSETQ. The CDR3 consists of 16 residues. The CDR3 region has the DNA TGCGCCAGCAGCTTGGCCGCGTGGGGCGCCTACAATGAGCAGTTCTTC. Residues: CASSLAAWGAYNEQFF.

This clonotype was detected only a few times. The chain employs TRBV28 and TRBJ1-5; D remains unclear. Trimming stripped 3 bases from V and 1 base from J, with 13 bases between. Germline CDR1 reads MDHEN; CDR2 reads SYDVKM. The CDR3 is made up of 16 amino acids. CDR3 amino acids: CASSLAAYGSNQPQHF. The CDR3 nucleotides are TGTGCCAGCAGTTTGGCCGCGTACGGCAGCAATCAGCCCCAGCATTTT.

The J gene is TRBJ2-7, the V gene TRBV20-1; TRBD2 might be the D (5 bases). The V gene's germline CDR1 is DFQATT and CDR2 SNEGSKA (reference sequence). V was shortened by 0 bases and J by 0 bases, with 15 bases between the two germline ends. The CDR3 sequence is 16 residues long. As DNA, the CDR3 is TGCAGTGCTAGAGATTTTTTGTTGGGGAGCTCCTACGAGCAGTACTTC. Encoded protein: CSARDFLLGSSYEQYF.

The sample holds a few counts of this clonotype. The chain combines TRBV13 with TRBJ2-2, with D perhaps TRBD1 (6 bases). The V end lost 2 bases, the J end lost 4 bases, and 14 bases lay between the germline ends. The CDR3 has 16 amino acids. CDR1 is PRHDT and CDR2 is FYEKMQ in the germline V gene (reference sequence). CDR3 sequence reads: CASSLIGGMGTGELFF. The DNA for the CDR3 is TGTGCCAGCAGCTTAATAGGGGGAATGGGCACCGGGGAGCTGTTTTTT.

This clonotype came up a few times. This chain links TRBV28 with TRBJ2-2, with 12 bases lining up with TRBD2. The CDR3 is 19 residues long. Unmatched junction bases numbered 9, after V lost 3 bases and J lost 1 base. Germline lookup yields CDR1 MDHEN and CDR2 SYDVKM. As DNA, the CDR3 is TGTGCCAGCAGTTTCCCCCTGACTAGCGGGAGAGGGAACACCGGGGAGCTGTTTTTT. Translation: CASSFPLTSGRGNTGELFF.

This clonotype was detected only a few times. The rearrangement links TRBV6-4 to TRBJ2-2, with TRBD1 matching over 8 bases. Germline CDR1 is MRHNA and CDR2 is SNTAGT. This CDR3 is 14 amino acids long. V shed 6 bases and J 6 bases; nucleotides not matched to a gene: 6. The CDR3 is CASRGTGRAGELFF. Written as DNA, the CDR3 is TGTGCCAGCAGGGGGACAGGCCGGGCCGGGGAGCTGTTTTTT.

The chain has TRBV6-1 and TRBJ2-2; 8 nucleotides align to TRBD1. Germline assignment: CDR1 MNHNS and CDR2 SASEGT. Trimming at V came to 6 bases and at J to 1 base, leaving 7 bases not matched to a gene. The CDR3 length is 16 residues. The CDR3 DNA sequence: TGTGCCAGCAGACGGCTGGGACAGGAGAACACCGGGGAGCTGTTTTTT. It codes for CASRRLGQENTGELFF.